This T cell receptor beta chain derives from a study of T cells after yellow fever vaccination. Study results and limitations: Peaking on day 5 versus 15, the secondary response was faster but weaker. Reappearance after the booster was seen for most primary-vaccination clones, at 95% to 97% CD4 and less than 90% CD8.

The study made its TCR cDNA through 5'RACE template switching. That step introduced a universal primer site along with UMIs. Via MiXCR, TCRdb re-called the 5' RACE reads, giving one row per CDR3 protein. The sample has about 350,000 distinct CDR3 sequences; 4.1% are singletons. The V segment lost 6 bases and the J segment 4 bases; nucleotides outside the gene matches: 7. The V gene's germline CDR1 is SGHDT and CDR2 YYEEEE. The CDR3 spans 14 residues. This clonotype has just a few counts. Antigen: not known. The V call is TRBV5-6, the J call TRBJ2-7, with 10 nucleotides matching TRBD1. Specimen: PBMCs, collected 5 days after the yellow fever booster vaccination. The source is a man younger than 35 who received the YFV17D yellow fever vaccine. The CDR3 reads CASTKRDRGYEQYF. CDR3 bases: TGTGCCAGCACCAAGAGGGACAGGGGATACGAGCAGTACTTC.